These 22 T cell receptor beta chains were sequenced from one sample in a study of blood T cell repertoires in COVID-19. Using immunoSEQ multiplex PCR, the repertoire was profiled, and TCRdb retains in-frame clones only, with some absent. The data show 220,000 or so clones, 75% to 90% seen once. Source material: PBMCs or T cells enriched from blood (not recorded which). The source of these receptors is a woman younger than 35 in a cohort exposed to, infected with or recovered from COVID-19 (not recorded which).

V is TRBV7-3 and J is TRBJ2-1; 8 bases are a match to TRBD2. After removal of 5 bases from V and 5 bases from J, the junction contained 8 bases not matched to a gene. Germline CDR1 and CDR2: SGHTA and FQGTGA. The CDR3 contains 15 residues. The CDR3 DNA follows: TGTGCCAGCAGCACCGACGGGGGGGCAAACAATGAGCAGTTCTTC. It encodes CASSTDGGANNEQFF. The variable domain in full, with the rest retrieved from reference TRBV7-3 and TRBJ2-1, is GAGVSQTPSNKVTEKGKYVELRCDPISGHTALYWYRQSLGQGPEFLIYFQGTGAADDSGLPNDRFFAVRPEGSVSTLKIQRTERGDSAVYLCASSTDGGANNEQFFGPGTRLTVL.

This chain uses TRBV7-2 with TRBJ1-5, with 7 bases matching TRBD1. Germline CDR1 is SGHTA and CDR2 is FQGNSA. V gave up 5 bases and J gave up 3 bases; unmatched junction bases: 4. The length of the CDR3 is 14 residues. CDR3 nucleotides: TGTGCCAGCAGCCCGGACAGGTTCAATCAGCCCCAGCATTTT. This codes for CASSPDRFNQPQHF.

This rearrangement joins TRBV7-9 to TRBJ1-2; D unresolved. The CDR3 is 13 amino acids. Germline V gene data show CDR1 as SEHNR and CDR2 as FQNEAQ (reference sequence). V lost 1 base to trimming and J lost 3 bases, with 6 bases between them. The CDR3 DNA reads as TGTGCCAGCAGCTTAGGAGCGGACTATGGCTACACCTTC. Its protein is CASSLGADYGYTF.

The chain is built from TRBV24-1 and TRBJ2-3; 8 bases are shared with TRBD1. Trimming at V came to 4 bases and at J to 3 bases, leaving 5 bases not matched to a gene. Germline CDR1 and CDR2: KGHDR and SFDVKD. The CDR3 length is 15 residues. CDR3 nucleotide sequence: TGTGCCACCAGTGAAAGGACAGGGAGGACAGATACGCAGTATTTT. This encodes CATSERTGRTDTQYF.

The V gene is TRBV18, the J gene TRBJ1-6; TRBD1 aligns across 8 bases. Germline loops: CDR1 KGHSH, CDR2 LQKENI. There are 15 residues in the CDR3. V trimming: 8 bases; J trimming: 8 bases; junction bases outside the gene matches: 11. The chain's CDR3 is CASATGGRLDSPLHF. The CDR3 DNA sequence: TGTGCCAGCGCCACAGGGGGAAGGCTTGATTCACCCCTCCACTTT.

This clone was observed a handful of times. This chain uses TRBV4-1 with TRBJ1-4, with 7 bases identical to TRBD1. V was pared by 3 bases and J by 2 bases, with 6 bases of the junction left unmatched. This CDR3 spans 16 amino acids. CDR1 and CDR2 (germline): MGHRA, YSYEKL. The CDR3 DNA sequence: TGCGCCAGCAGCCAGACAGGGCTGGAGACTAATGAAAAACTGTTTTTT. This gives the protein CASSQTGLETNEKLFF.

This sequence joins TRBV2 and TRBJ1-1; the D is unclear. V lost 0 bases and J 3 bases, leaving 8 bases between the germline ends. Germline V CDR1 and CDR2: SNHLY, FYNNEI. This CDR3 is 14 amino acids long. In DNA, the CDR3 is TGTGCCAGCAGTGAAGCCCCCCCGTACACTGAAGCTTTCTTT. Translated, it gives CASSEAPPYTEAFF.

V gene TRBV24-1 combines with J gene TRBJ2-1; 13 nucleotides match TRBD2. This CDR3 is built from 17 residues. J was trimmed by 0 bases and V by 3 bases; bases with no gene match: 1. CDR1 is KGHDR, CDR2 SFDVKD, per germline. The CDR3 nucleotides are TGTGCCACCAGTGATACTAGCGGGAGGGCCTCCTACAATGAGCAGTTCTTC. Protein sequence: CATSDTSGRASYNEQFF.

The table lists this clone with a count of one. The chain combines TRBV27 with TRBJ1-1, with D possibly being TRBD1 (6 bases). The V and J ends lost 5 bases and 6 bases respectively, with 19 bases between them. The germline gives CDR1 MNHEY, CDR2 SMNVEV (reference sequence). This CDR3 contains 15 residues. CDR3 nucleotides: TGTGCCAGCAGTAGTGAATGGGGTCAGGGGCCTGAAGCTTTCTTT. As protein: CASSSEWGQGPEAFF.

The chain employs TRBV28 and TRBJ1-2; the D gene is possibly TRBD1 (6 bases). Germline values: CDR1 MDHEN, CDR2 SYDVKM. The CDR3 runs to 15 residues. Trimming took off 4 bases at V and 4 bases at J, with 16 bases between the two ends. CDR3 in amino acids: CASSSSSTGFYGYTF. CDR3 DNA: TGTGCCAGCAGTTCGTCCTCGACAGGCTTCTATGGCTACACCTTC.

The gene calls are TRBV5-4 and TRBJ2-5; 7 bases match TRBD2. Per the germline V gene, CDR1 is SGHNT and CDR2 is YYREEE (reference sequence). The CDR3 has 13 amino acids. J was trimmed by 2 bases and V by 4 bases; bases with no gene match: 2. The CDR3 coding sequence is TGTGCCAGCAGCCCCGGGGGGCAAGAGACCCAGTACTTC. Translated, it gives CASSPGGQETQYF.

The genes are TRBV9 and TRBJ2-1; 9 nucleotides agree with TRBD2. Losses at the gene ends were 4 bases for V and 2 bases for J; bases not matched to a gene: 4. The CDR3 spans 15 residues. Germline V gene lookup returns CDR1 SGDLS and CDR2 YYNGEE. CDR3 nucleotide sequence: TGTGCCAGCAGCACCCAGCGGGGGGCCTACAATGAGCAGTTCTTC. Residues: CASSTQRGAYNEQFF. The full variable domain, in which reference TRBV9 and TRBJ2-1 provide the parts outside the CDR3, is DSGVTQTPKHLITATGQRVTLRCSPRSGDLSVYWYQQSLDQGLQFLIQYYNGEERAKGNILERFSAQQFPDLHSELNLSSLELGDSALYFCASSTQRGAYNEQFFGPGTRLTVL.

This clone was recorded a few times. The CDR3 sequence: CASSEGELFNSPLHF. CDR3 nucleotides: TGTGCCAGCAGTGAGGGAGAACTCTTTAATTCACCCCTCCACTTT. The chain links TRBV25-1 to TRBJ1-6; no clear D. The length of the CDR3 is 15 residues. Germline lookup yields CDR1 MGHDK and CDR2 SYGVNS. Between the trimmed V and J ends, which lost 3 bases and 6 bases, there was a span of 12 bases.

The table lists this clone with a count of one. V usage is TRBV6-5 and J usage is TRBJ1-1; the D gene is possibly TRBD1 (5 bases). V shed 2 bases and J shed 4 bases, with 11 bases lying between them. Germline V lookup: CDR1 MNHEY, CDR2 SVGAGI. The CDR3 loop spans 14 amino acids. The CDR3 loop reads CASSYGGAGTEAFF. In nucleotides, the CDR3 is TGTGCCAGCAGTTACGGAGGGGCCGGCACTGAAGCTTTCTTT.

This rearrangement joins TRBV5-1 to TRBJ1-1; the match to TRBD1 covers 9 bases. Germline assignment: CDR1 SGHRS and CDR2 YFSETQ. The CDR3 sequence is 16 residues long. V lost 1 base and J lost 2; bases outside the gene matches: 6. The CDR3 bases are TGCGCCAGCAGCTTGCCCGGGACAGGGATTAACACTGAAGCTTTCTTT. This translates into CASSLPGTGINTEAFF.

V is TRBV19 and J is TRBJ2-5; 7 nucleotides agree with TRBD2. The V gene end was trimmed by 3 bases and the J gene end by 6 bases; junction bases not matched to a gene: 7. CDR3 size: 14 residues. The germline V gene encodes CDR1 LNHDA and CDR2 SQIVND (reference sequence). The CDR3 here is CASSMTSLVQTQYF. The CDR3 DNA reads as TGTGCCAGTAGTATGACTAGCCTAGTCCAGACCCAGTACTTC.

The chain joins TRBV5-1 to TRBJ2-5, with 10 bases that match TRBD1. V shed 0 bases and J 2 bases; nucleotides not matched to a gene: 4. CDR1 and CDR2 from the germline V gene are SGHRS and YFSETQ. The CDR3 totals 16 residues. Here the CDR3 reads CASSLEPGQGQETQYF. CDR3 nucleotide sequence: TGCGCCAGCAGCTTGGAGCCGGGACAGGGGCAAGAGACCCAGTACTTC.

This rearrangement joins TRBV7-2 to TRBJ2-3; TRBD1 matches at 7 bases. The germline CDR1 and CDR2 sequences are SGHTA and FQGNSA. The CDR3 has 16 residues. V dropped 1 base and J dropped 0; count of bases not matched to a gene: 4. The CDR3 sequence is CASSLVGTASTDTQYF. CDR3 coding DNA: TGTGCCAGCAGCTTAGTCGGGACAGCTAGCACAGATACGCAGTATTTT.

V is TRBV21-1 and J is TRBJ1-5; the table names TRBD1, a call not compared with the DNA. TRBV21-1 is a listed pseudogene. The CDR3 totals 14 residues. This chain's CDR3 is CASSTDRGDQPQHF. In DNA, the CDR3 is TGTGCCAGCAGCACGGACAGGGGAGATCAGCCCCAGCATTTT.

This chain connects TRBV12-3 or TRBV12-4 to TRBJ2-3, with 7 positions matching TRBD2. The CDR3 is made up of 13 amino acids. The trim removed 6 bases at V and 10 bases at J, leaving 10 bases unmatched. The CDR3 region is CASSLRDYSPQYF. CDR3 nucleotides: TGTGCCAGCAGCCTAAGGGACTATTCACCGCAGTATTTT.

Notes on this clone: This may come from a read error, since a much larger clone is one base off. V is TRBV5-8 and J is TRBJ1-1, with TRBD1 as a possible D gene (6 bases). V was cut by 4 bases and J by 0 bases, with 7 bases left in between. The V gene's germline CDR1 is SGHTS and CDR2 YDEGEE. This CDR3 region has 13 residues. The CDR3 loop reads CASSRTVNTEAFF. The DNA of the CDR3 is TGTGCCAGCAGCAGGACAGTGAACACTGAAGCTTTCTTT.

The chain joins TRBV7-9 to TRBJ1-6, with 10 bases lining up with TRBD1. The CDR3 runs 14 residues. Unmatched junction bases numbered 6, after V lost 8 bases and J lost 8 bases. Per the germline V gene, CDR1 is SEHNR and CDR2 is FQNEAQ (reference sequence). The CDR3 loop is CASRSGTGDSPLHF. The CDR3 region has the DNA TGTGCCAGCCGCTCCGGGACAGGGGATTCACCCCTCCACTTT.